The sequence of this TCR beta chain was determined in a study of cytomegalovirus exposure and HLA in healthy donors. The CDR3 extends over 12 amino acids. Germline V CDR1 and CDR2: LNHDA, SQIVND (reference sequence). V lost 7 bases and J lost 5, with 11 bases in between. Profiled with immunoSEQ multiplex PCR; TCRdb holds only in-frame clones, not every one. The sample has more than 60,000 clones; approximately 97% are singletons. Sequenced input: PBMCs. V usage is TRBV19 and J usage is TRBJ1-1; the D gene is possibly TRBD1 (5 bases). This TCR was recovered from a woman aged 18-29 years in good health and CMV-seropositive. CDR3 nucleotide sequence: TGTGCCAGTATGGGGGGGGTGACTGAAGCTTTCTTT. This gives the protein CASMGGVTEAFF.